The source of this T cell receptor beta chain is a study of cytomegalovirus exposure and HLA in healthy donors. Overall study results and limits: Most subjects had HLA-A and HLA-B alleles reportedly predicted accurately by TCR beta sequences.

These donors, healthy bone marrow donors, were studied. The CDR3 is made up of 15 amino acids. Trimming took off 2 bases at V and 7 bases at J, with 14 bases between the two ends. The germline V gene has CDR1 MDHEN and CDR2 SYDVKM. Primers: 60 Vbeta forward and 13 Jbeta reverse. Only in-frame clones appear in the TCRdb table, and some are missing; sequencing was by immunoSEQ multiplex PCR. The sample lists 100,000 to 150,000 clones, roughly four fifths seen once, with around 7.2% in the top ten. This clone was seen a few times. Its antigen is unknown. What was sequenced was PBMCs. This chain uses TRBV28 with TRBJ2-2; weak D call: TRBD2 (6 bases). This clonotype was sampled from a male donor in good health and CMV-seronegative. The DNA for the CDR3 is TGTGCCAGCAGTTTAGGAGGGGTCCACGGCGGGGAGCTGTTTTTT. It encodes CASSLGGVHGGELFF.